This TCR beta chain emerged from a study of OX40 agonist ivuxolimab in advanced cancers. The CDR3 runs 15 residues. The V end was cut by 2 bases, the J end by 2 bases, with 11 bases between. CDR1 and CDR2 (germline): SGHKS, YYEKEE (reference sequence). Produced via immunoSEQ multiplex PCR; TCRdb's table is partial and in-frame only. In the table there are approximately 90,000 clones, approximately 90% of which are singletons. V gene TRBV5-5 combines with J gene TRBJ1-5, with D unresolved. The sequencing here drew on CD4+ or CD8+ T cells sorted from blood, taken in a trial of the OX40 agonist ivuxolimab. The receptor's source is an adult with an advanced solid tumor such as melanoma, head and neck, liver or kidney cancer. The DNA of the CDR3 is TGTGCCAGCAGCTTAAGGCCCCGGGGCAATCAGCCCCAGCATTTT. Encoded protein: CASSLRPRGNQPQHF.